The sequence of this T cell receptor (beta chain) was determined in a study of OX40 agonist ivuxolimab in advanced cancers. This CDR3 region has 14 residues. The ends were cut back, 3 bases at V and 9 bases at J, with 15 bases in the middle. Per the germline V gene, CDR1 is MDHEN and CDR2 is SYDVKM. To note about this clone: The antigen remains unidentified.

The method was immunoSEQ multiplex PCR; TCRdb's version includes in-frame clones alone and lacks a portion of them. The sample comprises about 75,000 clones, about 85% of which are singletons, and nearly 8% rests with the top ten. Study-wide results and caveats: At 0.1 to 3.0 mg/kg and by week 6, clonal expansion occurred in CD4+ and CD8+ blood T cells.

This TCR was sampled from an adult with an advanced solid tumor such as melanoma, head and neck, liver or kidney cancer. The rearrangement joins TRBV28 to TRBJ1-5; D perhaps matches TRBD1 (6 bases). The sequencing here drew on CD4+ or CD8+ T cells sorted from blood, taken in a trial of the OX40 agonist ivuxolimab. This CDR3 reads CASSFGEGVRPQHF. CDR3 sequence (DNA): TGTGCCAGCAGTTTTGGCGAGGGGGTCCGGCCCCAGCATTTT.